This T cell receptor (beta chain) was captured by sequencing in a study of regulatory T cells in long-lasting Graves disease. Turning to the study itself: More than 5 years of antithyroid drugs with positive TSH receptor antibodies defined persistent Graves' disease.

Time point denoted: persistent/refractory GD, antithyroid drugs over 5 years with positive TRAb. PBMC-extracted RNA yielded the TCR library. Study observations and caveats: TRBV28, TRBJ1-2 and TRBJ2-5 emerged as the favored segments in persistent disease.

A single count supports this clonotype. Its antigen is not identified. Germline V lookup: CDR1 MDHEN, CDR2 SYDVKM. V lost 6 bases and J 4 bases, leaving 18 bases between the germline ends. CDR3 length equals 16 residues. Arm-PCR with iRepertoire HTBI primers amplified the CDR3 regions for these TCR beta libraries. TCRdb itself ran the multiplex PCR reads through MiXCR, one entry per CDR3 protein. This sample has about 450,000 distinct CDR3 sequences, with roughly a quarter found just once. The chain has TRBV28 and TRBJ2-2; D is possibly TRBD1 (8 bases). This sequence originates from a female donor with Graves disease. This sample comprised peripheral blood mononuclear cells (PBMCs), obtained when the disease was refractory, from a patient treated with antithyroid drugs. The chain's CDR3 is CASRGGPGGSTGELFF. The CDR3 nucleotides are TGTGCCAGCAGGGGGGGGCCAGGGGGCAGCACCGGGGAGCTGTTTTTT.